The rows below give T cell receptor beta chains drawn from one sample of a study of cytomegalovirus exposure and HLA in healthy donors. Assay used: immunoSEQ multiplex PCR; TCRdb lists only in-frame clones, some missing. Among about 140,000 clones, around 85% were seen once, and the ten largest hold 8.8%. Sequenced input: PBMCs. Source of these receptors: a woman aged 50 to 60 in good health and CMV-seropositive. Both conserved end residues are part of each CDR3. Fields, in order: clone size, J gene, V gene, D gene, CDR3 DNA, CDR3 protein. D genes are given only for firm matches. Expanded clones get a size class; other rows say once, few or many, or leave the size out.

>.|TRBJ2-2|TRBV30|TRBD2
TGTGCCTGGAGTCCCGGGACTAGCAACACCGGGGAGCTGTTTTTT
CAWSPGTSNTGELFF
>.|TRBJ1-3|TRBV4-3|.
TGCGCCAGCAGCCAAGACAGGGCCTCTGGAAACACCATATATTTT
CASSQDRASGNTIYF
>few|TRBJ2-2|TRBV18|TRBD1
TGTGCCAGCTCACCACAAGGACAGGGTGCTCACGGGGAGCTGTTTTTT
CASSPQGQGAHGELFF
>.|TRBJ2-1|TRBV16|.
TGTGCCAGCAGCCAAAGCAGGTCGAATAAGCAGTTCTTC
CASSQSRSNKQFF
>.|TRBJ2-1|TRBV5-6|TRBD2
TGTGCCAGCACATACAGGACTAGCGGGTACAATGAGCAGTTCTTC
CASTYRTSGYNEQFF
>once|TRBJ2-3|TRBV7-8|TRBD1
TGTGCCAGCAGCTACCTGGACAGGGACACAGATACGCAGTATTTT
CASSYLDRDTDTQYF
>.|TRBJ2-7|TRBV7-2|.
TGTGCCAGCAGCGCGCAGGGTGCTGGTGAGCAGTACTTC
CASSAQGAGEQYF
>.|TRBJ1-1|TRBV29-1|TRBD1
TGCAGCGTAGGACAGGGGGCCACTGAAGCTTTCTTT
CSVGQGATEAFF
>.|TRBJ1-1|TRBV7-2|.
TGTGCCAGCAGCCTCAGGGCGAACACTGAAGCTTTCTTT
CASSLRANTEAFF
>.|TRBJ2-7|TRBV15|TRBD1
TGTGCCACCAGCCCGGGACAGGGGGCGCGGAGCTACTTC
CATSPGQGARSYF
>.|TRBJ2-5|TRBV7-3|.
TGTGCCAGCAGCTTAGGCAGACAAGAGACCCAGTACTTC
CASSLGRQETQYF
>.|TRBJ2-1|TRBV6-1|.
TGTGCCAGCAGTGAAGGGGGCTTAGCCTACAATGAGCAGTTCTTC
CASSEGGLAYNEQFF
>once|TRBJ1-5|TRBV7-9|.
TGTGCCAGCAGCCACGAGAACAGGGCTCAGCCCCAGCATTTT
CASSHENRAQPQHF
>.|TRBJ2-7|TRBV27|TRBD2
TGTGCCAGCAGGCCACTAGCGGGGGCCTCCTACGAGCAGTACTTC
CASRPLAGASYEQYF
>once|TRBJ1-2|TRBV5-4|TRBD1
TGTGCCAGCAGCTTCCGGGACAGTCGCTATGGCTACACCTTC
CASSFRDSRYGYTF
>.|TRBJ2-3|TRBV6-5|.
TGTGCCAGCAGTTACTCGCGGGGCACAGATACGCAGTATTTT
CASSYSRGTDTQYF
>.|TRBJ1-2|TRBV10-1|.
TGCGCCAGCAGGAGGAGGACGGTGACTTGGGGCTACACCTTC
CASRRRTVTWGYTF
>.|TRBJ2-7|TRBV28|.
TGTGCCAGCAGCTACCTTGGAGGACGCGCATACGAGCAGTACTTC
CASSYLGGRAYEQYF
>.|TRBJ1-1|TRBV7-9|TRBD1
TGTGCAAAGGGGGACAGCCTCGGTGAAGCTTTCTTT
CAKGDSLGEAFF
>.|TRBJ2-7|TRBV7-9|.
TGTGCCAGCAGCTCGAGCTCCTACGAGCAGTACTTC
CASSSSSYEQYF
>few|TRBJ2-5|TRBV18|.
TGTGCCAGCTCACCAAATTTCGGAGAGACCCAGTACTTC
CASSPNFGETQYF
>few|TRBJ1-5|TRBV6-5|.
TGTGCCAGCAGCCGGGGTTCGGCCGATCAGCCCCAGCATTTT
CASSRGSADQPQHF
>.|TRBJ2-3|TRBV11-2|TRBD2
TGTGCCAGCAGCTTAGCGGGGGGACCAAGCACAGATACGCAGTATTTT
CASSLAGGPSTDTQYF
>.|TRBJ2-3|TRBV4-1|.
TGCGCCAGCAGCCAAGATATGACTTCCCGATCACAGTATTTT
CASSQDMTSRSQYF